This is a list of T cell receptor beta chains from one sample in a study of CD8 T cells in ankylosing spondylitis. MiXCR was run by TCRdb on the 5' RACE reads, yielding one entry per CDR3 protein. The sample lists 350,000 or so distinct CDR3 sequences; 6.5% to 10% were seen once. The sample comprised blood, either unsorted or a sorted T cell fraction (not recorded which). Source of these receptors: a male donor with ankylosing spondylitis. Both conserved end residues are part of each CDR3. Fields, in order: D gene, J gene, V gene, CDR3 length, clone size, CDR3 protein, CDR3 DNA. The D gene is left open where the match is weak. Clone size is shown for a subset of rows, as once, few, many or a class of expanded clone.

-,TRBJ2-2,TRBV28,19,few,CASSFRGQVVFANTGELFF,TGTGCCAGCAGTTTTAGGGGACAAGTTGTGTTCGCGAACACCGGGGAGCTGTTTTTT
TRBD2,TRBJ2-3,TRBV27,18,many,CASSLIGASGSVTDTQYF,TGTGCCAGCAGTTTAATCGGGGCTAGCGGGAGTGTTACAGATACGCAGTATTTT
TRBD2,TRBJ2-6,TRBV6-5,17,-,CASSYASGSSGANVLTF,TGTGCCAGCAGTTACGCTAGCGGAAGCTCTGGGGCCAACGTCCTGACTTTC
TRBD2,TRBJ2-3,TRBV6-2/TRBV6-3,18,few,CASSYSLGLAATTETQYF,TGTGCCAGCAGTTACTCCCTCGGACTAGCGGCGACGACGGAGACGCAGTATTTT
TRBD1,TRBJ2-7,TRBV7-9,15,-,CASSLGTGMLDEQYF,TGTGCCAGCAGCTTGGGGACAGGGATGCTCGACGAGCAGTACTTC
TRBD1,TRBJ1-4,TRBV7-9,14,few,CASSRGQLNEKLFF,TGTGCCAGCAGCCGGGGACAGCTAAATGAAAAACTGTTTTTT
-,TRBJ1-5,TRBV7-2,15,few,CASSLFLASNQPQHF,TGTGCCAGCAGCTTATTTCTGGCGAGCAATCAGCCCCAGCATTTT
TRBD1,TRBJ1-4,TRBV5-1,16,-,CASSSTGQARNEKLFF,TGCGCCAGCAGCTCTACCGGACAGGCGCGTAATGAAAAACTGTTTTTT
-,TRBJ2-7,TRBV10-3,14,few,CAISQGERTYEQYF,TGTGCCATCAGCCAGGGAGAGAGGACCTACGAGCAGTACTTC
-,TRBJ2-2,TRBV5-4,14,many,CASGRQFSTGELFF,TGTGCCAGCGGAAGACAGTTTTCTACCGGGGAGCTGTTTTTT
-,TRBJ2-1,TRBV21-1,14,-,CASSNRSRLNEQFF,TGTGCCAGCAGCAACCGTTCTCGGCTTAATGAGCAGTTCTTC
TRBD2,TRBJ2-5,TRBV29-1,16,few,CSVEDPTSALQETQYF,TGCAGCGTTGAAGATCCGACTAGCGCGCTCCAAGAGACCCAGTACTTC
TRBD1,TRBJ2-1,TRBV27,15,few,CASRINRDRYNEQFF,TGTGCCAGCAGAATAAACCGGGACAGATACAATGAGCAGTTCTTC
-,TRBJ2-2,TRBV15,16,many,CATSREYRTNTGELFF,TGTGCCACCAGCAGAGAATACAGAACGAACACCGGGGAGCTGTTTTTT
-,TRBJ1-1,TRBV5-1,14,-,CASSLAATSTEAFF,TGCGCCAGCAGCTTGGCCGCCACAAGCACTGAAGCTTTCTTT
-,TRBJ2-1,TRBV19,11,-,CASSITREQFF,TGTGCCAGTAGTATAACCCGGGAGCAGTTCTTC
-,TRBJ1-1,TRBV5-1,12,once,CAGNRGRTEAFF,TGCGCCGGCAATAGGGGGAGGACTGAAGCTTTCTTT
TRBD1,TRBJ2-1,TRBV29-1,15,-,CSVGVSNRGNYEQFF,TGCAGCGTTGGGGTCAGCAACAGGGGGAACTATGAGCAGTTCTTC
TRBD2,TRBJ2-3,TRBV29-1,15,-,CSVERTSGIGDTQYF,TGCAGCGTTGAGCGGACTAGCGGGATTGGTGATACGCAGTATTTT
-,TRBJ2-7,TRBV5-1,12,few,CASSLGRNEQYF,TGCGCCAGCAGCTTGGGCCGAAACGAGCAGTACTTC
TRBD1,TRBJ1-1,TRBV27,14,-,CASSDRDLNTEAFF,TGTGCCAGCAGTGACAGGGACCTGAACACTGAAGCTTTCTTT
TRBD2,TRBJ2-7,TRBV27,16,few,CASSPRLALSGYEQYF,TGTGCCAGCAGTCCCCGACTAGCACTTTCGGGCTACGAGCAGTACTTC
-,TRBJ2-1,TRBV7-9,12,few,CASGRGVVEQFF,TGTGCCAGTGGCCGGGGAGTAGTTGAGCAGTTCTTC
TRBD2,TRBJ2-1,TRBV6-1,17,-,CASSELGLAGVYNEQFF,TGTGCCAGCAGTGAACTGGGACTAGCGGGAGTTTACAATGAGCAGTTCTTC
-,TRBJ1-2,TRBV29-1,13,many,CSVGGGDDYGYTF,TGCAGCGTTGGGGGGGGGGACGACTATGGCTACACCTTC
TRBD2,TRBJ2-1,TRBV24-1,16,many,CATSDFRGGTGDEQFF,TGTGCCACCAGTGATTTTCGGGGGGGTACAGGTGATGAGCAGTTCTTC
-,TRBJ2-1,TRBV6-2/TRBV6-3,16,many,CASSYNRGIGHNEQFF,TGTGCCAGCAGTTACAATAGGGGGATTGGACACAATGAGCAGTTCTTC
TRBD2,TRBJ2-3,TRBV24-1,17,-,CATSEGTSGTDTDTQYF,TGTGCCACCAGTGAAGGGACTAGCGGGACGGACACAGATACGCAGTATTTT
-,TRBJ2-5,TRBV23-1,17,-,CASSQSMWARGQETQYF,TGCGCCAGCAGTCAATCGATGTGGGCTAGGGGCCAAGAGACCCAGTACTTC
-,TRBJ1-5,TRBV15,16,few,CATSRDKFNGNQPQHF,TGTGCCACCAGCAGAGACAAATTTAATGGCAATCAGCCCCAGCATTTT
-,TRBJ2-7,TRBV28,15,few,CASSPTGHLSYEQYF,TGTGCCAGCAGCCCAACAGGACACCTCTCCTACGAGCAGTACTTC
-,TRBJ2-1,TRBV6-5,14,few,CASSYGDVPNEQFF,TGTGCCAGCAGTTACGGGGACGTCCCGAATGAGCAGTTCTTC
TRBD2,TRBJ2-1,TRBV20-1,18,few,CSARAHSGREDAYNEQFF,TGCAGTGCTAGAGCTCACAGCGGGCGGGAGGACGCCTACAATGAGCAGTTCTTC
TRBD2,TRBJ2-3,TRBV12-3/TRBV12-4,13,-,CASTLTSGIAQYF,TGTGCCAGCACTCTAACTAGCGGGATAGCGCAGTATTTT
-,TRBJ1-1,TRBV29-1,12,many,CSARRGNTEAFF,TGCAGCGCCCGAAGGGGGAACACTGAAGCTTTCTTT
TRBD2,TRBJ2-3,TRBV7-2,15,-,CASTRGGGGADTQYF,TGTGCCAGCACCCGAGGCGGGGGTGGGGCAGATACGCAGTATTTT
TRBD1,TRBJ1-1,TRBV6-1,14,many,CASSRTGDALSAFF,TGTGCCAGCAGCAGGACAGGGGACGCTTTATCAGCTTTCTTT
TRBD2,TRBJ2-1,TRBV7-2,16,many,CASSSYSGIPYNEQFF,TGTGCCAGCAGCTCATATAGCGGGATCCCCTACAATGAGCAGTTCTTC
-,TRBJ2-7,TRBV27,14,few,CASSPTVAAYEQYF,TGTGCCAGCTCCCCGACAGTTGCGGCCTACGAGCAGTACTTC
-,TRBJ2-5,TRBV5-1,16,-,CASSFPSSTPGETQYF,TGCGCCAGCAGCTTTCCTAGCAGTACCCCGGGGGAGACCCAGTACTTC
TRBD2,TRBJ2-1,TRBV2,15,-,CASSVLAGGAGEQFF,TGTGCCAGCAGTGTACTAGCGGGAGGGGCGGGTGAGCAGTTCTTC
-,TRBJ2-1,TRBV5-1,17,-,CASSLGSGRGTNNEQFF,TGCGCCAGCAGCTTGGGGTCAGGGAGAGGCACCAACAATGAGCAGTTCTTC
TRBD2,TRBJ2-5,TRBV19,13,-,CASSMGRVETQYF,TGTGCCAGTAGTATGGGGAGGGTGGAGACCCAGTACTTC
-,TRBJ1-1,TRBV18,15,few,CASSPVRSLNTEAFF,TGTGCCAGCTCACCAGTTCGATCCTTGAACACTGAAGCTTTCTTT
TRBD2,TRBJ2-7,TRBV20-1,14,-,CSANPGLGLYEQYF,TGCAGTGCAAACCCGGGACTAGGGCTCTACGAGCAGTACTTC
-,TRBJ2-1,TRBV15,11,few,CATSTREKQFF,TGTGCCACCAGCACCCGGGAGAAGCAGTTCTTC
TRBD1,TRBJ2-1,TRBV11-3,15,-,CASSRHRGLDNEQFF,TGTGCCAGCAGTCGCCACAGGGGGCTCGACAATGAGCAGTTCTTC
TRBD1,TRBJ1-6,TRBV9,16,many,CASSVSGQGVSSPLHF,TGTGCCAGCAGCGTATCGGGACAGGGGGTATCTTCACCCCTCCACTTT
TRBD1,TRBJ2-1,TRBV12-5,15,few,CASGEQGASYNEQFF,TGTGCTAGTGGAGAGCAGGGGGCCTCCTACAATGAGCAGTTCTTC
TRBD2,TRBJ2-2,TRBV7-8,15,many,CASSFPAGRAGELFF,TGTGCCAGCAGCTTCCCGGCAGGGAGGGCCGGGGAGCTGTTTTTT
-,TRBJ1-5,TRBV12-3/TRBV12-4,14,-,CASRRDTSNQPQHF,TGTGCCAGCAGGAGAGACACGAGCAATCAGCCCCAGCATTTT
-,TRBJ2-2,TRBV5-1,13,many,CASSLATAGELFF,TGCGCCAGCAGCTTGGCAACGGCCGGGGAGCTGTTTTTT
-,TRBJ1-6,TRBV5-1,15,many,CASSPPLDGHSPLHF,TGCGCCAGCAGCCCACCCCTGGATGGTCATTCACCCCTCCACTTT
TRBD1,TRBJ2-2,TRBV29-1,14,many,CSVGKDRGFRELFF,TGCAGCGTCGGGAAGGACAGGGGCTTTAGGGAGCTGTTTTTT
TRBD1,TRBJ1-5,TRBV19,14,few,CASSIVDRDQPQHF,TGTGCCAGTAGTATTGTGGACAGGGATCAGCCCCAGCATTTT
TRBD1,TRBJ2-5,TRBV5-5,14,few,CASSFGTGDRAQYF,TGTGCCAGCAGCTTTGGGACAGGGGACCGGGCCCAGTACTTC
-,TRBJ1-1,TRBV30,14,many,CAWSLSGGRTEAFF,TGTGCCTGGAGCCTCAGCGGGGGGCGCACTGAAGCTTTCTTT
TRBD1,TRBJ2-7,TRBV6-1,14,-,CASSRGTGGGEQYF,TGTGCCAGCAGTAGGGGGACAGGGGGCGGCGAGCAGTACTTC